This T cell receptor (beta chain) was identified during a study of blood T cell repertoires in COVID-19. Study overall: COVID-19 samples from acute and convalescent phases originated in the United States, Italy and Spain. PBMCs, B-cell-depleted T cells, or T cells provided the cDNA or gDNA that made up the material.

This clone was detected only a few times. Original processing notes: Counts of nucleated cells, estimated from reference gene primer amplification, were obtained. The protocol was immunoSEQ multiplex PCR, while the TCRdb copy is restricted to in-frame clones and leaves out a portion. V and J calls and clone size are copied from that table; D and trimming were computed from the DNA. This repertoire shows about 380,000 clones, nearly 90% found once; its top ten account for 6.5% to 8%. The V end was cut by 6 bases, the J end by 2 bases, with 20 bases between. This CDR3 contains 16 residues. Germline V lookup: CDR1 MNHEY, CDR2 SVGEGT.

This chain links TRBV6-2 or TRBV6-3 with TRBJ2-7; D perhaps matches TRBD2 (5 bases). The specimen was peripheral blood. The sequence was obtained from a man younger than 35 with active or convalescent COVID-19. The CDR3 sequence: CASSDSLWRHTYEQYF. The CDR3 DNA reads TGTGCCAGCAGCGATAGTTTGTGGAGGCACACCTACGAGCAGTACTTC.